This T cell receptor beta chain was captured by sequencing in a study of Graves' ophthalmopathy and Graves' hyperthyroidism. This clonotype was picked up a small number of times. Its matching antigen is unknown. This CDR3 contains 15 residues. The germline V gene has CDR1 SGHDT and CDR2 YYEEEE. Pregnancy or lactation, uncontrolled infections and other autoimmune diseases were grounds for excluding patients. Using RNA transcripts, the TCR beta CDR3 regions were amplified. HTBI primers primed a first-round RT-PCR, and a second-round multiplex PCR followed. A single record per CDR3 protein comes from TCRdb applying MiXCR to the multiplex PCR reads. The data show about 740,000 distinct CDR3 sequences, roughly 40% seen once. Overall study findings and caveats: Most expanded thyroid clonotypes above 0.001 frequency also appeared in blood.

The TCR was taken from an adult man with Graves' ophthalmopathy. The rearrangement joins TRBV5-6 to TRBJ2-7, with D perhaps being TRBD1 or TRBD2 (6 bases each). What was sequenced was peripheral blood. The CDR3 loop reads CASSPRGPLFGEQYF. The CDR3 region has the DNA TGTGCTTCCTCACCACGGGGGCCCTTGTTTGGAGAGCAGTACTTC.